Listed below are T cell receptor beta chains from one sample, sequenced in a study of blood T cell repertoires in COVID-19. Data came from immunoSEQ multiplex PCR; TCRdb stores just in-frame clones and leaves some out. This sample carries almost 200,000 clones, around 81% of them seen once, and the ten largest clones take 0.95%. Sequenced input: peripheral blood. Receptors originate from a man aged 60-69 years with COVID-19, enrolled during active disease. CDR3s include the opening cysteine and the closing phenylalanine or tryptophan. Fields, in order: D gene, clone size, V gene, CDR3 length, J gene, CDR3 protein, CDR3 DNA. D genes are given only for firm matches. For some rows the clone size is stated as once, few or many, or as a class when expanded; others skip it.

.	.	TRBV7-8	16	TRBJ2-5	CASSPSMGAIEETQYF	TGTGCCAGCAGCCCAAGTATGGGGGCGATAGAAGAGACCCAGTACTTC
.	.	TRBV7-9	16	TRBJ2-2	CASSPGQAANTGELFF	TGTGCCAGCAGCCCTGGCCAGGCCGCGAACACCGGGGAGCTGTTTTTT
.	.	TRBV12-2	18	TRBJ1-4	CASRPRQGDPQTNEKLFF	TGTGCAAGTCGCCCGCGACAGGGGGACCCTCAGACTAATGAAAAACTGTTTTTT
.	once	TRBV11-2	15	TRBJ1-1	CASSLITGSNTEAFF	TGTGCCAGCAGCTTAATCACAGGGTCGAACACTGAAGCTTTCTTT
TRBD1	.	TRBV18	16	TRBJ1-2	CASSPQNGQGGYGYTF	TGTGCCAGCTCACCACAGAATGGACAGGGCGGCTATGGCTACACCTTC
TRBD1	.	TRBV18	15	TRBJ2-7	CASSPRTGSETEQYF	TGTGCCAGCTCACCTCGGACAGGGTCGGAGACCGAGCAGTACTTC
TRBD1	.	TRBV7-2	16	TRBJ1-2	CASSLARGQGNYGYTF	TGTGCCAGCAGCTTAGCGAGGGGACAGGGTAACTATGGCTACACCTTC
TRBD1	.	TRBV30	16	TRBJ1-6	CAWNPSDRGYNSPLHF	TGTGCCTGGAACCCCTCGGACAGGGGGTATAATTCACCCCTCCACTTT
.	.	TRBV12-5	13	TRBJ1-2	CASRGTGDYGYTF	TGTGCTAGTCGCGGAACAGGTGACTATGGCTACACCTTC
.	.	TRBV29-1	13	TRBJ1-2	CSSFGGGTGGYTF	TGCAGCTCATTCGGGGGGGGAACAGGAGGCTACACCTTC
.	.	TRBV10-3	14	TRBJ2-1	CAISTGPSNNEQFF	TGTGCCATCTCCACAGGCCCCTCGAACAATGAGCAGTTCTTC
.	.	TRBV27	14	TRBJ1-1	CASQKLSLNTEAFF	TGTGCCAGCCAAAAATTGTCCCTGAACACTGAAGCTTTCTTT
TRBD2	.	TRBV9	15	TRBJ2-1	CASSGTSGGSNEQFF	TGTGCCAGCAGCGGAACTAGCGGGGGGTCGAATGAGCAGTTCTTC
.	.	TRBV6-5	14	TRBJ2-1	CASRARGSYNEQFF	TGTGCCAGCAGGGCCAGGGGATCCTACAATGAGCAGTTCTTC
TRBD1	.	TRBV6-2/TRBV6-3	15	TRBJ1-2	CASSQSPDRGYGYTF	TGTGCCAGCAGCCAAAGCCCCGACAGGGGCTATGGCTACACCTTC
.	.	TRBV4-1	14	TRBJ2-7	CASSQTGTSYEQYF	TGCGCCAGCAGCCAGACGGGTACTTCCTACGAGCAGTACTTC
TRBD2	.	TRBV20-1	11	TRBJ2-1	CSEGLVNEQFF	TGCAGTGAGGGACTAGTTAATGAGCAGTTCTTC
.	.	TRBV19	14	TRBJ1-3	CASSPPGQGYTIYF	TGTGCCAGTAGCCCCCCGGGACAAGGTTACACCATATATTTT
.	.	TRBV6-2/TRBV6-3	15	TRBJ1-5	CASSPTGSLNQPQHF	TGTGCCAGCAGTCCGACAGGTTCCCTCAATCAGCCCCAGCATTTT
TRBD1	once	TRBV27	13	TRBJ2-1	CASSRTGVDEQFF	TGTGCCAGCAGTCGGACAGGGGTCGATGAGCAGTTCTTC
.	.	TRBV1	16	TRBJ2-2	CTSSLRTSANTGELFF	TGCACCAGCAGCCTCAGGACTAGCGCCAACACCGGGGAGCTGTTTTTT
.	.	TRBV27	14	TRBJ1-1	CASREGREGTEAFF	TGTGCCAGCAGGGAGGGCCGGGAGGGGACTGAAGCTTTCTTT
.	.	TRBV6-5	14	TRBJ1-2	CASSYTDSIYGYTF	TGTGCCAGCAGTTACACAGATTCGATCTATGGCTACACCTTC
.	.	TRBV27	13	TRBJ1-2	CASSLEAGSGYTF	TGTGCCAGCAGTTTAGAGGCAGGGTCAGGCTACACCTTC
TRBD2	.	TRBV10-1	14	TRBJ2-7	CASSESQRGYEQYF	TGCGCCAGCAGTGAGAGCCAGCGGGGCTACGAGCAGTACTTC
.	.	TRBV27	13	TRBJ1-5	CASSLKGGQPQHF	TGTGCCAGCAGTTTAAAAGGAGGGCAGCCCCAGCATTTT
TRBD1	.	TRBV3-1/TRBV3-2	15	TRBJ1-6	CASSLQTGGNSPLHF	TGTGCCAGCAGCCTCCAGACAGGGGGAAATTCACCCCTCCACTTT
TRBD2	.	TRBV9	17	TRBJ2-2	CASSVGTSGRHTGELFF	TGTGCCAGCAGCGTCGGGACTAGCGGGAGGCACACCGGGGAGCTGTTTTTT
.	.	TRBV4-1	16	TRBJ2-7	CASSPVRGFLVYEQYF	TGCGCCAGCAGCCCGGTCAGGGGTTTTTTGGTTTACGAGCAGTACTTC
.	.	TRBV6-4	13	TRBJ1-2	CASSDQPGYGYTF	TGTGCCAGCAGTGACCAGCCAGGCTATGGCTACACCTTC
.	.	TRBV18	15	TRBJ1-2	CASSPPGGVNYGYTF	TGTGCCAGCTCACCACCCGGCGGGGTTAACTATGGCTACACCTTC
.	.	TRBV11-3	15	TRBJ2-3	CASSRTGRTTDTQYF	TGTGCCAGCAGCCGAACAGGGCGAACCACAGATACGCAGTATTTT
TRBD1	.	TRBV13	15	TRBJ1-4	CASSSQGQGNEKLFF	TGTGCCAGCAGCTCTCAGGGACAGGGGAATGAAAAACTGTTTTTT
TRBD1	once	TRBV27	14	TRBJ1-4	CASSTRDSGKKLFF	TGTGCCAGCTCTACCCGGGACAGCGGTAAAAAACTGTTTTTT
TRBD1	once	TRBV2	15	TRBJ1-4	CASSYTGTGGEKLFF	TGTGCCAGCAGTTACACCGGGACAGGGGGCGAAAAACTGTTTTTT
.	once	TRBV7-9	14	TRBJ1-1	CASSLELGGTEAFF	TGTGCCAGCAGCTTAGAGTTGGGGGGCACTGAAGCTTTCTTT
TRBD1	.	TRBV7-8	15	TRBJ1-1	CASTTLREGATEAFF	TGTGCCAGCACCACCCTGCGGGAGGGGGCTACTGAAGCTTTCTTT
.	.	TRBV7-9	18	TRBJ1-5	CASSFGLEGAGSNQPQHF	TGTGCCAGCAGCTTTGGGTTGGAAGGGGCCGGGAGCAATCAGCCCCAGCATTTT
.	few	TRBV6-2/TRBV6-3	12	TRBJ1-1	CASSPGSRQAFF	TGTGCCAGCAGTCCAGGGTCTAGGCAAGCTTTCTTT
.	.	TRBV2	15	TRBJ1-4	CASREQGFESEKLFF	TGTGCCAGCAGAGAACAGGGATTTGAAAGTGAAAAACTGTTTTTT
.	.	TRBV28	12	TRBJ1-1	CASSTGNTEAFF	TGTGCCAGCAGTACAGGGAACACTGAAGCTTTCTTT
.	.	TRBV2	17	TRBJ2-7	CASSDIPEEESSYEQYF	TGTGCCAGCAGTGATATCCCGGAGGAAGAAAGCTCCTACGAGCAGTACTTC
TRBD1	few	TRBV27	16	TRBJ1-6	CASSPRGQVLNSPLHF	TGTGCCAGCAGTCCACGTGGACAGGTTCTTAATTCACCCCTCCACTTT
TRBD2	.	TRBV19	15	TRBJ2-2	CASSIERELPGELFF	TGTGCCAGTAGTATAGAGCGGGAGTTACCCGGGGAGCTGTTTTTT
.	.	TRBV5-6	13	TRBJ2-7	CASSGTGHKKEYF	TGTGCCAGCAGCGGTACGGGACACAAGAAGGAGTACTTC
.	.	TRBV2	13	TRBJ2-5	CASSPSNQETQYF	TGTGCCAGCAGTCCATCTAACCAAGAGACCCAGTACTTC
.	.	TRBV29-1	13	TRBJ1-5	CSVGEGLGQPQHF	TGCAGCGTTGGGGAGGGTCTGGGTCAGCCCCAGCATTTT
.	.	TRBV27	15	TRBJ2-7	CASRGLGGEGYEQYF	TGTGCCAGCCGAGGCTTAGGGGGAGAAGGCTACGAGCAGTACTTC
TRBD1	.	TRBV5-1	15	TRBJ1-6	CASSLGTGNNSPLHF	TGCGCCAGCAGCTTGGGGACAGGAAATAATTCACCCCTCCACTTT
TRBD1	once	TRBV15	14	TRBJ2-7	CATSRGERGHEQYF	TGTGCCACCAGCAGAGGGGAGAGGGGGCACGAGCAGTACTTC
TRBD1	.	TRBV7-2	14	TRBJ1-2	CASSPLGRGLGYTF	TGTGCCAGCAGCCCTTTGGGCAGGGGGCTCGGCTACACCTTC
.	.	TRBV5-1	14	TRBJ2-7	CASSLDRVEGEQYF	TGCGCCAGCAGCTTGGACAGGGTAGAAGGCGAGCAGTACTTC
.	.	TRBV30	14	TRBJ1-1	CAWRGGGRGTEAFF	TGTGCCTGGAGAGGGGGGGGGCGCGGCACTGAAGCTTTCTTT
TRBD2	.	TRBV4-1	18	TRBJ2-2	CASSLEQAMGGRTGELFF	TGCGCCAGCAGCCTTGAGCAAGCAATGGGCGGGAGAACCGGGGAGCTGTTTTTT
.	few	TRBV9	15	TRBJ1-3	CASSPRHLSGNTIYF	TGTGCCAGCAGCCCAAGACACCTCTCTGGAAACACCATATATTTT
TRBD1	once	TRBV6-5	15	TRBJ1-5	CASSRGQGGNQPQHF	TGTGCCAGCAGTAGGGGACAGGGAGGCAATCAGCCCCAGCATTTT
.	.	TRBV16	15	TRBJ2-3	CASSQFRASTDTQYF	TGTGCCAGCAGCCAATTCAGGGCTAGCACAGATACGCAGTATTTT
.	.	TRBV30	13	TRBJ1-3	CAWLRGPGNTIYF	TGTGCCTGGCTCAGGGGACCTGGAAACACCATATATTTT
TRBD1	.	TRBV7-2	15	TRBJ2-7	CASSLRTGRNYEQYF	TGTGCCAGCAGCTTAAGGACAGGGAGGAACTACGAGCAGTACTTC